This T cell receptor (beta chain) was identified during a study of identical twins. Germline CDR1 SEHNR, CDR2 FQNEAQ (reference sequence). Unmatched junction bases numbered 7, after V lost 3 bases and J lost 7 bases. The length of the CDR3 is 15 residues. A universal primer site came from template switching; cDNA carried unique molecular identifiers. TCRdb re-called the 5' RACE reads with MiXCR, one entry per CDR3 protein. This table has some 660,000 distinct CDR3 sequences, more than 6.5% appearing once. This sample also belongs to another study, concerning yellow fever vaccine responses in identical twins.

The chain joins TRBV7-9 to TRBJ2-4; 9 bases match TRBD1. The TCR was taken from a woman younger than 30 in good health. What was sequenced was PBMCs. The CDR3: CASSLGQGKENIQYF. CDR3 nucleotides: TGTGCCAGCAGCTTGGGACAGGGCAAGGAGAACATTCAGTACTTC.